This T cell receptor beta chain was observed in a study of sequential checkpoint blockade in melanoma. For the study at large: Randomization was 1:1 between first-line nivolumab→ipilimumab and ipilimumab→nivolumab. 91 pretreatment tumor DNA samples were TCRβ immunosequenced. Study-wide results and limits: About 30 times likelier clinical benefit followed increased tumor T-cell fraction and clonality. T-cell fraction and clonality followed PD-L1 and CD8+ counts, not mutational load.

Treatment specified: randomized to nivolumab then ipilimumab (arm A) or the reverse (arm B). A note on this clone: Its antigen is currently unknown.

The length of the CDR3 is 13 residues. Clones were read by immunoSEQ multiplex PCR, and TCRdb kept only the in-frame ones, dropping some. The sample gives roughly 13,000 clones, around 23% of which show up once; 5.5% to 7% is in the top ten. This receptor was taken from a human donor with melanoma. The chain couples TRBV1 to TRBJ1-1; the table's D call, TRBD1, has no DNA check behind it. TRBV1 is annotated as a pseudogene. The sample here was tumor tissue (inferred from file names), taken from a patient given nivolumab and ipilimumab in sequence. The CDR3 reads CASSQGGHFEAFF. CDR3 bases: TGCGCCAGCAGCCAAGGAGGACACTTTGAAGCTTTCTTT.